These 11 T cell receptor beta chains came from one sample sequenced in a study of T-cell reconstitution after alpha-beta-depleted transplantation in children. The TCRbeta library was prepared with unique molecular identifiers. Each CDR3 protein is one row after TCRdb ran MiXCR on the PCR reads. The sample contains about 230,000 distinct CDR3 sequences, about 12% of which appear only once. Sample: PBMCs from the stem cell graft donor, taken from the stem cell graft. These receptors were taken from a human donor who donated a stem cell graft to a child with acute lymphoblastic leukemia.

This clonotype appeared many times. This CDR3 reads CASSLADGYEQYF. CDR3 DNA: TGTGCCAGCAGCTTAGCGGACGGCTACGAGCAGTACTTC. V usage is TRBV11-3 and J usage is TRBJ2-7; D is unresolved. This CDR3 is built from 13 residues. Germline assignment: CDR1 SGHNT and CDR2 YENEEA. Trimming pared 1 base from V and 3 bases from J, leaving 7 bases between.

This clonotype was seen only a few times. The rearrangement links TRBV5-1 to TRBJ2-5, with no clear D. Trimming shortened V by 1 base and J by 3 bases, and 13 bases separated the two germline ends. The germline V gene has CDR1 SGHRS and CDR2 YFSETQ. This CDR3 is built from 15 residues. The CDR3 is CASSLSPGPEETQYF. The CDR3 DNA reads TGCGCCAGCAGCTTGAGTCCCGGCCCTGAAGAGACCCAGTACTTC.

This clonotype was picked up many times. The chain recombines TRBV10-1 with TRBJ2-5, with D unclear. The V gene lost 5 bases and the J gene lost 4 bases, with 11 bases spanning the gap. The CDR3 contains 13 residues. In germline, CDR1 is WNHNN, CDR2 SYGVQD (reference sequence). CDR3 residues: CASSRTATETQYF. The CDR3 DNA is TGCGCCAGCAGTAGGACCGCCACAGAGACCCAGTACTTC.

This clonotype has at least ten counts. The chain has TRBV30 and TRBJ2-4, with D tentatively TRBD1 or TRBD2 (6 bases each). Germline values: CDR1 GTSNPN, CDR2 SVGIG (reference sequence). The CDR3 is 13 amino acids. V shed 6 bases and J shed 7 bases, with 16 bases lying between them. The chain's CDR3 is CACAQGRRNIQYF. Here the CDR3 DNA reads TGTGCCTGTGCCCAGGGGAGGAGGAACATTCAGTACTTC.

This clonotype has just a few counts. This chain uses TRBV6-2 or TRBV6-3 with TRBJ1-3, with D unresolved. The CDR3 length is 13 residues. The V and J ends lost 6 bases and 3 bases respectively, with 9 bases between them. Germline V lookup: CDR1 MNHEY, CDR2 SVGEGT. The CDR3 coding sequence is TGTGCCAGCAGATCCCCGGATGGAAACACCATATATTTT. It specifies CASRSPDGNTIYF.

This clonotype showed up many times. The gene calls are TRBV6-5 and TRBJ2-3, with 8 bases fitting TRBD1. The CDR3 loop spans 19 amino acids. The junction had 18 bases not matched to a gene; V was cut back by 2 bases and J by 5 bases. The germline gives CDR1 MNHEY, CDR2 SVGAGI. CDR3 protein: CASSYAWPIGDRGGDTQYF. The CDR3 DNA is TGTGCCAGCAGTTACGCGTGGCCGATCGGAGACAGGGGAGGAGATACGCAGTATTTT.

This clonotype was picked up many times. The chain links TRBV29-1 to TRBJ1-1; no clear D gene. Trimming cost V 3 bases and J 7 bases, with 9 bases left between them. The germline V gene has CDR1 SQVTM and CDR2 ANQGSEA. The CDR3 runs to 11 residues. This CDR3 reads CSVEAAREAFF. Here the CDR3 DNA reads TGCAGCGTTGAGGCGGCCCGTGAAGCTTTCTTT.

The table lists this clonotype with many counts. The genes are TRBV30 and TRBJ1-1; D gene uncertain. V gave up 3 bases and J gave up 0 bases, with 8 bases separating them. This CDR3 region has 13 residues. Germline V lookup: CDR1 GTSNPN, CDR2 SVGIG (reference sequence). The DNA for the CDR3 is TGTGCCTGGAGCGTAACATTGAACACTGAAGCTTTCTTT. It encodes CAWSVTLNTEAFF.

This chain uses TRBV7-8 with TRBJ2-3; D gene uncertain. Trimming left V 1 base short and J 7 bases short, with 15 bases between. CDR3 length: 15 amino acids. Germline V gene sequence: CDR1 SGHVS, CDR2 FQNEAQ. In DNA, the CDR3 is TGTGCCAGCAGCTTAGAGCCAGCCCCGAGCCATACGCAGTATTTT. This translates into CASSLEPAPSHTQYF.

This clonotype has at least ten counts. This chain links TRBV6-1 with TRBJ1-2; tentatively, D is TRBD1 (5 bases). Looked up from germline, CDR1 is MNHNS and CDR2 is SASEGT. Trimming left V 5 bases short and J 4 bases short, with 17 bases between. The CDR3 sequence is 15 residues long. The CDR3 DNA sequence: TGTGCCAGCAGTAACCGCCCGGCAGGGCCCTATGGCTACACCTTC. It encodes CASSNRPAGPYGYTF.

This clonotype was observed at least ten times. The V gene is TRBV12-3 or TRBV12-4, the J gene TRBJ2-4, with a tentative D call TRBD1 (5 bases). The CDR3 sequence is 12 residues long. Trimming removed 3 bases at V and 9 bases at J, with 9 bases between. Here the CDR3 DNA reads TGTGCCAGCAGTTTCCTGGGGCCCATTCAGTACTTC. Its protein product is CASSFLGPIQYF.